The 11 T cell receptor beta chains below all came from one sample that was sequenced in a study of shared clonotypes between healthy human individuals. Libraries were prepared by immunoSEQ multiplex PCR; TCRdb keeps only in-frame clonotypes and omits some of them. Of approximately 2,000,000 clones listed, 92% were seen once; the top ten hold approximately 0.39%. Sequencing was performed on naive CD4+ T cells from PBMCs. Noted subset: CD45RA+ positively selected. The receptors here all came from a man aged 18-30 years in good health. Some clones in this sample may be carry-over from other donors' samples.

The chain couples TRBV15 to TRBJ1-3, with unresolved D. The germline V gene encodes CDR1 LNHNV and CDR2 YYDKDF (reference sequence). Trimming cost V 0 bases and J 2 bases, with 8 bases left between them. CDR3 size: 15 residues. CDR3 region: CATSRDSTTGNTIYF. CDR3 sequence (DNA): TGTGCCACCAGCAGAGACAGCACTACTGGAAACACCATATATTTT.

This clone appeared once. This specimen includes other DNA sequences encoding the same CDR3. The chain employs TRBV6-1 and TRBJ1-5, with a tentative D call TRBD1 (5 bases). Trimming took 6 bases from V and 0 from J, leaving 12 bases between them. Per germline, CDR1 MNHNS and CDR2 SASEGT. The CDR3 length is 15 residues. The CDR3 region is CASSYDRYSNQPQHF. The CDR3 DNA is TGTGCCAGCAGCTACGACAGATATAGCAATCAGCCCCAGCATTTT.

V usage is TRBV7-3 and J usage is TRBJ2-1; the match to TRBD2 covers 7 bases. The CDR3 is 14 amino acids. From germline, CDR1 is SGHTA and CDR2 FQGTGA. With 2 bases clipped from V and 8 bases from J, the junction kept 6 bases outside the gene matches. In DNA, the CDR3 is TGTGCCAGCAGCTTAGCCGGGACTAATTATGAGCAGTTCTTC. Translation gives CASSLAGTNYEQFF.

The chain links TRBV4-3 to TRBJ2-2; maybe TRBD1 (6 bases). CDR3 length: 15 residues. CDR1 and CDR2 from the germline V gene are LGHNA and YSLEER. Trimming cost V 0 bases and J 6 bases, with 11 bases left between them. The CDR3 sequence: CASSQETGWAGELFF. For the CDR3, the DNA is TGCGCCAGCAGCCAAGAGACAGGATGGGCCGGGGAGCTGTTTTTT.

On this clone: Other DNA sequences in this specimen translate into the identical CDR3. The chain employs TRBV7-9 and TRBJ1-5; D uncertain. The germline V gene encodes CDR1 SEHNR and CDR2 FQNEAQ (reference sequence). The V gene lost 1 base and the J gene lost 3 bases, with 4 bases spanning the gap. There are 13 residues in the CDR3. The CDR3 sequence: CASSLGNNQPQHF. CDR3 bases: TGTGCCAGCAGCTTAGGGAACAATCAGCCCCAGCATTTT.

CDR3 in amino acids: CSAHRGPAYGYTF. The CDR3 region has the DNA TGCAGCGCACACAGGGGGCCCGCCTATGGCTACACCTTC. V is TRBV29-1 and J is TRBJ1-2, with TRBD1 matching 9 bases. J was trimmed by 4 bases and V by 7 bases; bases with no gene match: 7. The germline gives CDR1 SQVTM, CDR2 ANQGSEA. The CDR3 is made up of 13 amino acids.

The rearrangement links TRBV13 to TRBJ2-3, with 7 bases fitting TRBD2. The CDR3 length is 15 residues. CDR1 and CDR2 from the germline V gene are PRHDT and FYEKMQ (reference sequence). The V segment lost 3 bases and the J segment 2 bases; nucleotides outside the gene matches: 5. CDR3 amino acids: CASSFRLAATDTQYF. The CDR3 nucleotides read TGTGCCAGCAGCTTTAGACTAGCAGCCACAGATACGCAGTATTTT.

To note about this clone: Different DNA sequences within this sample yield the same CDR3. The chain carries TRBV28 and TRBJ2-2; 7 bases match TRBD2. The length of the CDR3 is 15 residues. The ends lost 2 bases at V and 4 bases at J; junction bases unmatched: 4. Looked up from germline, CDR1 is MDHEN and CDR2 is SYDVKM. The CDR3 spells CASSLRGGITGELFF. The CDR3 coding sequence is TGTGCCAGCAGTTTACGCGGGGGTATCACCGGGGAGCTGTTTTTT.

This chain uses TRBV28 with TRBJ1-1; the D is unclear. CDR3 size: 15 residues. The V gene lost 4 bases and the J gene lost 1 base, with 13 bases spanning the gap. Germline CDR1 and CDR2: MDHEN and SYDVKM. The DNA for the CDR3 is TGTGCCAGCAGTTCCATTCGCGGCGGGAACACTGAAGCTTTCTTT. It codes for CASSSIRGGNTEAFF. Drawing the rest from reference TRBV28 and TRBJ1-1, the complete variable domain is DVKVTQSSRYLVKRTGEKVFLECVQDMDHENMFWYRQDPGLGLRLIYFSYDVKMKEKGDIPEGYSVSREKKERFSLILESASTNQTSMYLCASSSIRGGNTEAFFGQGTRLTVV.

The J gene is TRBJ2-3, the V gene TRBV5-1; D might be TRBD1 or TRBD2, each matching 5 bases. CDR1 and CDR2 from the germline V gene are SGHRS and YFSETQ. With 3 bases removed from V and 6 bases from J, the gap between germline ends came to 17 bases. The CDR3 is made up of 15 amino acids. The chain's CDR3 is CASSYRDALTDTQYF. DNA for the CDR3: TGCGCCAGCAGCTACCGGGACGCTCTTACCGATACGCAGTATTTT.

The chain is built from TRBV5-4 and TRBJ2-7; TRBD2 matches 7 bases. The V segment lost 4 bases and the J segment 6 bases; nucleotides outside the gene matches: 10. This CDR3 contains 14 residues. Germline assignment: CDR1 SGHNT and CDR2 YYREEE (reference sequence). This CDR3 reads CASSAEQLASEQYF. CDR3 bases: TGTGCCAGCAGCGCCGAGCAACTAGCGAGCGAGCAGTACTTC.